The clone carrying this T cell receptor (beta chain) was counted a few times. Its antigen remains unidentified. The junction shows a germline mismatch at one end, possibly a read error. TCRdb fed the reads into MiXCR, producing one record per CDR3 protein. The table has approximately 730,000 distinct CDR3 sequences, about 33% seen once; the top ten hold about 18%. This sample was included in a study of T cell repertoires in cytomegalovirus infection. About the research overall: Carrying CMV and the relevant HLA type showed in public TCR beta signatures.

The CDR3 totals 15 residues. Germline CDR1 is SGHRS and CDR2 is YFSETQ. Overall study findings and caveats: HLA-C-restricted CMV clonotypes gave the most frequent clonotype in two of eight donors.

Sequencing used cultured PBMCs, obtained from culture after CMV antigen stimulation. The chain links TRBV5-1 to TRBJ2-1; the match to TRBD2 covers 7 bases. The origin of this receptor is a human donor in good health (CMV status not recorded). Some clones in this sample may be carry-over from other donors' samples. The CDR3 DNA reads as TGTGCCAGCAGCTTAACTAGCGCAACCTACAATGAGCAGTTCTTC. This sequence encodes CASSLTSATYNEQFF.